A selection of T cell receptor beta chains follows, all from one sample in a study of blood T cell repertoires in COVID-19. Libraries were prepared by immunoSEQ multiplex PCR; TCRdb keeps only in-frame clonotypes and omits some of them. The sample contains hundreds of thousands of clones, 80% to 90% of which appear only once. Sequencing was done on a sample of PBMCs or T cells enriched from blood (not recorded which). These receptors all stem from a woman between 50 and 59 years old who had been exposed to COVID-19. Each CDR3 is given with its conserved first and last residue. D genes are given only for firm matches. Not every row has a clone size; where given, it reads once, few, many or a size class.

CDR3: CASSLQRGNNEQFF
DNA: TGTGCCAGCAGCTTACAACGGGGGAACAATGAGCAGTTCTTC
D: NA
size: NA
J: TRBJ2-1
V: TRBV11-2

CDR3: CASSLRGVTDTQYF
DNA: TGTGCCAGCAGTTTACGGGGGGTCACAGATACGCAGTATTTT
D: TRBD2
size: NA
J: TRBJ2-3
V: TRBV27

CDR3: CASSLRAGLNTEAFF
DNA: TGTGCCAGCAGCTTGAGGGCAGGGTTGAACACTGAAGCTTTCTTT
D: NA
size: NA
J: TRBJ1-1
V: TRBV5-5

CDR3: CASSLGLAGEDTQYF
DNA: TGTGCCAGCAGCTTGGGACTAGCGGGGGAAGATACGCAGTATTTT
D: TRBD2
size: NA
J: TRBJ2-3
V: TRBV5-4

CDR3: CASLQGNGYTF
DNA: TGTGCCAGTTTACAGGGAAATGGCTACACCTTC
D: NA
size: NA
J: TRBJ1-2
V: TRBV19

CDR3: CASIGGLAPSTDTQYF
DNA: TGTGCCAGCATAGGAGGGCTGGCCCCTAGCACAGATACGCAGTATTTT
D: NA
size: once
J: TRBJ2-3
V: TRBV2

CDR3: CSVVPGGRNEQFF
DNA: TGCAGCGTTGTCCCGGGGGGGCGGAATGAGCAGTTCTTC
D: TRBD2
size: once
J: TRBJ2-1
V: TRBV29-1

CDR3: CASRVSGQVNNEQFF
DNA: TGTGCCTCCCGTGTATCGGGACAGGTGAACAATGAGCAGTTCTTC
D: TRBD1
size: few
J: TRBJ2-1
V: TRBV7-8

CDR3: CASSPRQGPLLGYTF
DNA: TGTGCCAGCTCACCGCGGCAGGGCCCTCTTCTTGGCTACACCTTC
D: NA
size: NA
J: TRBJ1-2
V: TRBV18

CDR3: CASSSTGTGSYEQYF
DNA: TGCGCCAGCAGCAGTACCGGGACAGGCTCCTACGAGCAGTACTTC
D: TRBD1
size: once
J: TRBJ2-7
V: TRBV5-1

CDR3: CASSEALRRAEAFF
DNA: TGTGCCAGCAGTGAAGCGCTTCGGCGGGCTGAAGCTTTCTTT
D: NA
size: NA
J: TRBJ1-1
V: TRBV2

CDR3: CASSLGDRNSGNTIYF
DNA: TGTGCCAGCAGCCTTGGGGACAGGAACTCTGGAAACACCATATATTTT
D: TRBD1
size: NA
J: TRBJ1-3
V: TRBV9

CDR3: CASSFGGRGYTF
DNA: TGTGCCAGCAGCTTTGGGGGGAGAGGCTACACCTTC
D: NA
size: NA
J: TRBJ1-2
V: TRBV5-4

CDR3: CSVEGGTEAFF
DNA: TGCAGCGTCGAGGGAGGCACTGAAGCTTTCTTT
D: NA
size: NA
J: TRBJ1-1
V: TRBV29-1

CDR3: CASSYTTGGEQYF
DNA: TGTGCCAGCAGTTACACTACAGGGGGCGAGCAGTACTTC
D: TRBD1
size: NA
J: TRBJ2-7
V: TRBV6-6

CDR3: CASSIFAGTGDGYTF
DNA: TGTGCCAGCAGTATTTTCGCGGGGACAGGGGATGGCTACACCTTC
D: TRBD1
size: NA
J: TRBJ1-2
V: TRBV6-5

CDR3: CAIRGEGQPQHF
DNA: TGTGCCATCAGAGGGGAAGGCCAGCCCCAGCATTTT
D: NA
size: NA
J: TRBJ1-5
V: TRBV10-3

CDR3: CASSNPQAADYEQYF
DNA: TGTGCCAGCAGCAACCCACAGGCGGCAGATTACGAGCAGTACTTC
D: NA
size: NA
J: TRBJ2-7
V: TRBV5-5

CDR3: CASSFLDRDSLEAFF
DNA: TGTGCCAGCAGTTTCCTCGACAGGGATTCATTGGAAGCTTTCTTT
D: TRBD1
size: NA
J: TRBJ1-1
V: TRBV2

CDR3: CASSLRGRGPYEQYF
DNA: TGTGCCAGCAGTTTACGGGGCAGGGGACCCTACGAGCAGTACTTC
D: NA
size: NA
J: TRBJ2-7
V: TRBV28

CDR3: CAWSGQGNQPQHF
DNA: TGTGCCTGGAGTGGGCAGGGCAATCAGCCCCAGCATTTT
D: NA
size: few
J: TRBJ1-5
V: TRBV30

CDR3: CASIKGLDRGEQYF
DNA: TGTGCCAGCATTAAGGGCCTCGACAGGGGGGAGCAGTACTTC
D: TRBD1
size: NA
J: TRBJ2-7
V: TRBV2

CDR3: CASSLGNFPYGYTF
DNA: TGTGCCAGCAGCTTAGGAAACTTTCCTTATGGCTACACCTTC
D: NA
size: NA
J: TRBJ1-2
V: TRBV7-2

CDR3: CATSDSSSGGGYTF
DNA: TGTGCCACCAGTGACTCCTCTTCCGGAGGTGGCTACACCTTC
D: NA
size: NA
J: TRBJ1-2
V: TRBV24-1

CDR3: CAWSPGTGSTDTQYF
DNA: TGTGCCTGGAGTCCCGGGACAGGTAGCACAGATACGCAGTATTTT
D: TRBD1
size: NA
J: TRBJ2-3
V: TRBV30

CDR3: CASSLEGPGTEAFF
DNA: TGTGCCAGCAGCTTGGAGGGGCCCGGGACTGAAGCTTTCTTT
D: NA
size: NA
J: TRBJ1-1
V: TRBV5-8

CDR3: CASSYGGSYEQYF
DNA: TGTGCCAGCAGTTATGGAGGTTCCTACGAGCAGTACTTC
D: NA
size: NA
J: TRBJ2-7
V: TRBV6-6

CDR3: CASSSLTKQETQYF
DNA: TGTGCCAGCAGCTCACTGACAAAACAAGAGACCCAGTACTTC
D: NA
size: many
J: TRBJ2-5
V: TRBV7-6

CDR3: CASGQGAQPQHF
DNA: TGTGCCAGTGGACAGGGGGCTCAGCCCCAGCATTTT
D: TRBD1
size: NA
J: TRBJ1-5
V: TRBV19

CDR3: CASRRGRAGELFF
DNA: TGTGCCAGCAGGCGCGGGAGAGCCGGGGAGCTGTTTTTT
D: TRBD2
size: NA
J: TRBJ2-2
V: TRBV5-6

CDR3: CASSLIGGGSQETQYF
DNA: TGCGCCAGCAGCTTGATCGGGGGGGGCTCCCAAGAGACCCAGTACTTC
D: TRBD2
size: NA
J: TRBJ2-5
V: TRBV5-1

CDR3: CASTRRDTEAFF
DNA: TGCGCCAGCACCCGGAGGGACACTGAAGCTTTCTTT
D: NA
size: NA
J: TRBJ1-1
V: TRBV10-2

CDR3: CASSFDRLKNEKLFF
DNA: TGTGCCAGCAGCTTCGACAGATTAAAAAATGAAAAACTGTTTTTT
D: NA
size: NA
J: TRBJ1-4
V: TRBV7-2

CDR3: CASSSLTSGAMGETQYF
DNA: TGTGCCAGCAGTTCCCTTACTAGCGGGGCGATGGGAGAGACCCAGTACTTC
D: TRBD2
size: NA
J: TRBJ2-5
V: TRBV28

CDR3: CASSSGQGGEQYF
DNA: TGTGCCAGCAGCTCGGGACAGGGGGGCGAGCAGTACTTC
D: TRBD1
size: once
J: TRBJ2-7
V: TRBV7-2

CDR3: CASSRGLGEAANYGYTF
DNA: TGTGCCAGCAGCAGGGGTCTGGGGGAGGCGGCTAACTATGGCTACACCTTC
D: NA
size: NA
J: TRBJ1-2
V: TRBV7-2

CDR3: CASSFGGGYQPQHF
DNA: TGTGCCAGCAGTTTCGGGGGGGGCTATCAGCCCCAGCATTTT
D: NA
size: NA
J: TRBJ1-5
V: TRBV28

CDR3: CSANRGTEAFF
DNA: TGCAGTGCTAACAGGGGCACTGAAGCTTTCTTT
D: TRBD1
size: NA
J: TRBJ1-1
V: TRBV20-1

CDR3: CASSVGASTDTQYF
DNA: TGTGCCAGCAGCGTAGGGGCTAGCACAGATACGCAGTATTTT
D: NA
size: NA
J: TRBJ2-3
V: TRBV9

CDR3: CASAIAGTGRSGANVLTF
DNA: TGTGCCAGCGCTATCGCCGGGACAGGGAGGTCTGGGGCCAACGTCCTGACTTTC
D: TRBD1
size: NA
J: TRBJ2-6
V: TRBV5-5

CDR3: CASSNSRGKNTEAFF
DNA: TGTGCCAGCAGCAACTCCAGGGGGAAGAACACTGAAGCTTTCTTT
D: TRBD1
size: NA
J: TRBJ1-1
V: TRBV11-2

CDR3: CASSHGTSGGSSYNEQFF
DNA: TGTGCCAGCAGCCATGGGACTAGCGGGGGGAGCTCCTACAATGAGCAGTTCTTC
D: TRBD2
size: NA
J: TRBJ2-1
V: TRBV3-1/TRBV3-2

CDR3: CAISSGGNYGYTF
DNA: TGTGCCATCAGTTCAGGGGGCAACTATGGCTACACCTTC
D: TRBD1
size: NA
J: TRBJ1-2
V: TRBV10-3

CDR3: CASSPSSGGIGGELFF
DNA: TGTGCCAGCAGCCCCTCCAGCGGGGGGATCGGGGGGGAGCTGTTTTTT
D: TRBD2
size: NA
J: TRBJ2-2
V: TRBV3-1/TRBV3-2

CDR3: CATSDLQLRGSDTQYF
DNA: TGTGCCACCAGTGATTTACAACTCAGGGGATCAGATACGCAGTATTTT
D: NA
size: NA
J: TRBJ2-3
V: TRBV24-1

CDR3: CASSAGTLTYEQYF
DNA: TGTGCCAGCAGTGCCGGGACACTGACCTACGAGCAGTACTTC
D: NA
size: few
J: TRBJ2-7
V: TRBV2

CDR3: CASSQETETDTQYF
DNA: TGTGCCAGCAGCCAAGAAACAGAAACAGATACGCAGTATTTT
D: NA
size: NA
J: TRBJ2-3
V: TRBV3-1/TRBV3-2

CDR3: CASSLAGTSEAFF
DNA: TGCGCCAGCAGCTTGGCCGGGACATCTGAAGCTTTCTTT
D: NA
size: NA
J: TRBJ1-1
V: TRBV5-1

CDR3: CASSYGDRAGYTF
DNA: TGTGCCAGCAGCTACGGGGACAGGGCTGGCTACACCTTC
D: TRBD1
size: NA
J: TRBJ1-2
V: TRBV6-5

CDR3: CASSEARGPAGGNQPQHF
DNA: TGTGCCAGCAGTGAAGCTCGGGGGCCGGCGGGGGGCAATCAGCCCCAGCATTTT
D: NA
size: NA
J: TRBJ1-5
V: TRBV2

CDR3: CASSSGQGRDGYTF
DNA: TGTGCCAGCAGCTCCGGACAGGGGCGAGATGGCTACACCTTC
D: TRBD1
size: NA
J: TRBJ1-2
V: TRBV28

CDR3: CASSLAGTNYGYTF
DNA: TGCGCCAGCAGCTTGGCCGGGACTAACTATGGCTACACCTTC
D: NA
size: NA
J: TRBJ1-2
V: TRBV5-1

CDR3: CATSDTLRGEQYF
DNA: TGTGCCACCAGTGATACCCTCAGGGGAGAGCAGTACTTC
D: NA
size: NA
J: TRBJ2-4
V: TRBV24-1

CDR3: CSVGGRMNTEAFF
DNA: TGCAGCGTGGGGGGGCGGATGAACACTGAAGCTTTCTTT
D: NA
size: NA
J: TRBJ1-1
V: TRBV29-1

CDR3: CASSQGLAPYGYTF
DNA: TGTGCCAGCTCACAGGGCCTAGCTCCCTATGGCTACACCTTC
D: NA
size: NA
J: TRBJ1-2
V: TRBV18

CDR3: CSASPGGRTETQYF
DNA: TGCAGTGCTAGTCCAGGGGGCAGGACGGAGACCCAGTACTTC
D: TRBD1
size: NA
J: TRBJ2-5
V: TRBV20-1

CDR3: CASSRSLNTEAFF
DNA: TGTGCCAGCAGCCGGTCACTAAACACTGAAGCTTTCTTT
D: NA
size: once
J: TRBJ1-1
V: TRBV7-2

CDR3: CASSYAGQGSYGYTF
DNA: TGCGCCAGCAGTTACGCGGGACAGGGGAGCTATGGCTACACCTTC
D: TRBD1
size: few
J: TRBJ1-2
V: TRBV5-1

CDR3: CASSYTDSPPLHF
DNA: TGTGCCAGCAGTTACACCGACAGCCCACCCCTCCACTTT
D: NA
size: NA
J: TRBJ1-6
V: TRBV6-5

CDR3: CASSVGVQAEGEQFF
DNA: TGTGCCAGCAGCGTTGGGGTTCAGGCCGAGGGTGAGCAGTTCTTC
D: NA
size: NA
J: TRBJ2-1
V: TRBV9